One and the same sample provided the 23 T cell receptor beta chains below, sequenced in a study of CD8 T cells in ankylosing spondylitis. TCRdb independently ran MiXCR on the 5' RACE reads; one entry per CDR3 protein. In the table there are roughly 100,000 distinct CDR3 sequences, about 8.5% of which are singletons. The sequenced sample was blood, either unsorted or a sorted T cell fraction (not recorded which). All receptors come from a male donor with ankylosing spondylitis or in good health (not recorded which).

This clonotype was recorded many times. The CDR3 protein is CASTKEYSNQPQHF. CDR3 sequence (DNA): TGTGCCAGCACCAAAGAGTATAGCAATCAGCCCCAGCATTTT. V is TRBV7-8 and J is TRBJ1-5; D unclear. The CDR3 extends over 14 amino acids. From germline, CDR1 is SGHVS and CDR2 FQNEAQ. V dropped 7 bases and J dropped 0 bases, with 10 bases sitting between them.

Ten or more counts support this clonotype. The chain uses TRBV6-1 and TRBJ2-1, with 8 bases matching TRBD2. Looked up from germline, CDR1 is MNHNS and CDR2 is SASEGT. The V gene end was trimmed by 5 bases and the J gene end by 8 bases; junction bases not matched to a gene: 17. The CDR3 covers 17 residues. The CDR3 is CASSPTGTRGDGDEQFF. The CDR3 nucleotides read TGTGCCAGCAGTCCAACCGGGACTAGAGGTGACGGCGATGAGCAGTTCTTC.

This clonotype has just a few counts. The chain recombines TRBV10-3 with TRBJ2-3; 10 positions match TRBD1. This CDR3 has 14 amino acids. Germline CDR1 and CDR2: ENHRY and SYGVKD. The V segment lost 10 bases and the J segment 4 bases; nucleotides outside the gene matches: 8. The CDR3 DNA is TGTGCCACATTCAGGGGACAGGGGTCAGATACGCAGTATTTT. Translated: CATFRGQGSDTQYF.

This clonotype appeared many times. The rearrangement links TRBV11-2 to TRBJ2-3; tentative D call: TRBD1 (5 bases). Germline V gene sequence: CDR1 SGHAT, CDR2 FQNNGV. CDR3 length: 16 residues. Trimming cost V 5 bases and J 0 bases, with 15 bases left between them. This CDR3 is CASSPPGRVSTDTQYF. Here the CDR3 DNA reads TGTGCCAGCAGCCCCCCAGGCAGGGTTAGCACAGATACGCAGTATTTT. The whole variable domain, remainder taken from reference TRBV11-2 and TRBJ2-3, is EAGVAQSPRYKIIEKRQSVAFWCNPISGHATLYWYQQILGQGPKLLIQFQNNGVVDDSQLPKDRFSAERLKGVDSTLKIQPAKLEDSAVYLCASSPPGRVSTDTQYFGPGTRLTVL.

This clonotype appeared many times. The J gene is TRBJ2-5, the V gene TRBV5-1, with D possibly matching TRBD1 (7 bases). The V end was cut by 4 bases, the J end by 7 bases, with 14 bases between. This CDR3 region has 13 residues. Germline V lookup: CDR1 SGHRS, CDR2 YFSETQ. The CDR3 nucleotides are TGCGCCAGCAGCGACCAGGGGGGAGCGACCCAGTACTTC. Translated, it gives CASSDQGGATQYF.

Of note for this clonotype: The junction shows a germline mismatch at one end, possibly a read error. This chain uses TRBV10-3 with TRBJ1-6; perhaps TRBD1 as D (5 bases). This CDR3 spans 14 amino acids. CDR1 and CDR2 from the germline V gene are ENHRY and SYGVKD. CDR3 in amino acids: CTIRATGGNSPLHF. For the CDR3, the DNA is TGTACCATCAGGGCGACGGGGGGAAATTCACCCCTCCACTTC.

The rearrangement links TRBV6-5 to TRBJ2-2, with unresolved D. V was pared by 4 bases and J by 5 bases, with 8 bases between. Germline CDR1 and CDR2: MNHEY and SVGAGI. The CDR3 totals 13 residues. The CDR3 DNA sequence: TGTGCCAGCAGTTTCCACGCAACCGGGGAGCTGTTTTTT. It encodes CASSFHATGELFF.

This clonotype has more than one count but fewer than ten. This may be a read error: a much more frequent sequence differs by one nucleotide. V and J are TRBV6-2 or TRBV6-3 and TRBJ2-1; D possibly corresponds to TRBD2 (5 bases). This CDR3 region has 16 residues. Trimming cost V 2 bases and J 0 bases, with 11 bases left between them. Germline-derived CDR1 and CDR2 are MNHEY and SVGEGT. CDR3 nucleotide sequence: TGTGCCAGCAGTTACCGGCTAGCTCGCTCCTACAATGAGCAGTTCTTC. Protein: CASSYRLARSYNEQFF.

This clonotype showed up many times. V and J are TRBV27 and TRBJ2-1, with 7 bases identical to TRBD2. J lost 5 bases, V lost 5 bases, and 15 bases had no gene match. This CDR3 has 17 residues. Germline V gene sequence: CDR1 MNHEY, CDR2 SMNVEV (reference sequence). The CDR3 DNA is TGTGCCAGCAGTCGACTGCTCGGGGGGAGGGGAAACAATGAGCAGTTCTTC. This codes for CASSRLLGGRGNNEQFF.

This clonotype was observed many times. The CDR3: CSVEVQGGPGELFF. The DNA for the CDR3 is TGCAGCGTTGAAGTACAGGGCGGTCCCGGGGAGCTGTTTTTT. This chain uses TRBV29-1 with TRBJ2-2; D is perhaps TRBD1 (6 bases). Germline V CDR1 and CDR2: SQVTM, ANQGSEA. The CDR3 consists of 14 residues. Trimming shortened V by 1 base and J by 6 bases, and 12 bases separated the two germline ends.

This clonotype was picked up many times. The chain links TRBV29-1 to TRBJ2-3, with a possible D match to TRBD2 (7 bases). Germline V gene sequence: CDR1 SQVTM, CDR2 ANQGSEA. CDR3 size: 16 residues. V shed 4 bases and J shed 7 bases, with 24 bases lying between them. The CDR3 bases are TGCAGCGTTGGTAGTACACGGGGGGCCCTTCTAAATACGCAGTATTTT. This sequence encodes CSVGSTRGALLNTQYF.

This clonotype was detected ten times or more. J is TRBJ2-5 and V is TRBV7-2; the match to TRBD2 covers 13 bases. The CDR3 sequence is 16 residues long. From germline, CDR1 is SGHTA and CDR2 FQGNSA. J lost 4 bases, V lost 4 bases, and 6 bases had no gene match. CDR3 protein: CASSYWTSGRGETQYF. CDR3 nucleotides: TGTGCCAGCAGCTATTGGACTAGCGGGAGAGGAGAGACCCAGTACTTC.

This clonotype was recorded at least ten times. This rearrangement joins TRBV4-2 to TRBJ1-4; the D gene is possibly TRBD1 (5 bases). V lost 1 base to trimming and J lost 7 bases, with 13 bases between them. The CDR3 extends over 15 amino acids. Germline V gene lookup returns CDR1 LGHNA and CDR2 YNFKEQ. The CDR3 region has the DNA TGTGCCAGCAGCCAAGTTGGAGGGGAGGGTGAAAAACTGTTTTTT. This codes for CASSQVGGEGEKLFF.

This clonotype was detected many times. The J gene is TRBJ1-1, the V gene TRBV11-1; 7 nucleotides match TRBD1. V dropped 1 base and J dropped 5; count of bases not matched to a gene: 4. This CDR3 is built from 14 residues. Per the germline V gene, CDR1 is SGHAT and CDR2 is FQDESV (reference sequence). In DNA form, the CDR3 reads TGTGCCAGCAGCTTAGAGGGGGCGCTGACTGAAGCTTTCTTT. Its translation: CASSLEGALTEAFF.

This clonotype has a count of ten or more. The rearrangement joins TRBV18 to TRBJ2-7, with D possibly being TRBD1 (5 bases). This CDR3 is built from 13 residues. The V end lost 3 bases, the J end lost 1 base, and 7 bases lay between the germline ends. Germline loops: CDR1 KGHSH, CDR2 LQKENI. CDR3 nucleotides: TGTGCCAGCTCACCTTCAGGGTCCTACGAGCAGTACTTC. Protein sequence: CASSPSGSYEQYF.

Ten or more counts support this clonotype. The genes are TRBV20-1 and TRBJ2-5; D is unresolved. Looked up from germline, CDR1 is DFQATT and CDR2 is SNEGSKA (reference sequence). The CDR3 runs 12 residues. V gave up 5 bases and J gave up 1 base, with 8 bases separating them. This chain's CDR3 is CSARRPQETQYF. CDR3 DNA sequence: TGCAGTGCTCGCCGCCCCCAAGAGACCCAGTACTTC.

A few counts support this clonotype. The J gene is TRBJ2-7, the V gene TRBV20-1, with a weak D call TRBD1 (6 bases). V was trimmed by 6 bases and J by 7 bases, leaving 16 bases between them. The CDR3 has 12 residues. Per the germline V gene, CDR1 is DFQATT and CDR2 is SNEGSKA (reference sequence). Written as DNA, the CDR3 is TGCAGTGCATGCAGGGGATTGGAGGAGCAGTACTTC. Translated: CSACRGLEEQYF.

This clonotype was counted at least ten times. The chain has TRBV7-9 and TRBJ1-3; possible D gene TRBD1, 5 bases. Germline CDR1 and CDR2: SEHNR and FQNEAQ (reference sequence). V lost 0 bases, J lost 8 bases, and 14 bases lay in between. This CDR3 comprises 15 residues. The CDR3 DNA reads TGTGCCAGCAGCTTAGCCACAGGCCCGGGGGACACCATATATTTT. Protein sequence: CASSLATGPGDTIYF.

This clonotype was detected many times. The V and J genes are TRBV7-9 and TRBJ1-1; 9 nucleotides line up with TRBD1. This CDR3 has 16 residues. Germline V gives CDR1 SEHNR, CDR2 FQNEAQ (reference sequence). V shed 1 base and J 3 bases; nucleotides not matched to a gene: 6. CDR3 nucleotide sequence: TGTGCCAGCAGCTTAGGATCCCGGGACAGGGACACTGAAGCTTTCTTT. Translating gives CASSLGSRDRDTEAFF. The full variable domain, its missing parts supplied by reference TRBV7-9 and TRBJ1-1, is DTGVSQNPRHKITKRGQNVTFRCDPISEHNRLYWYRQTLGQGPEFLTYFQNEAQLEKSRLLSDRFSAERPKGSFSTLEIQRTEQGDSAMYLCASSLGSRDRDTEAFFGQGTRLTVV.

This clonotype was observed at least ten times. The genes are TRBV4-1 and TRBJ2-1; a possible D gene is TRBD1 (6 bases). V was pared by 4 bases and J by 6 bases, with 22 bases between. Germline V gene lookup returns CDR1 MGHRA and CDR2 YSYEKL. The CDR3 spans 17 residues. The chain's CDR3 is CASSPGAPVTKRNEQFF. The CDR3 DNA is TGCGCCAGCAGCCCAGGGGCTCCCGTTACAAAGCGCAATGAGCAGTTCTTC.

This clonotype was observed a handful of times. The chain uses TRBV19 and TRBJ2-7, with 12 bases matching TRBD2. The CDR3 spans 15 residues. J gave up 2 bases and V 5 bases, and 4 bases lay outside the gene matches. The V gene's germline CDR1 is LNHDA and CDR2 SQIVND (reference sequence). The CDR3 here is CASSLLAGGPYEQYF. The CDR3 DNA follows: TGTGCCAGTAGTCTCCTAGCGGGGGGGCCCTACGAGCAGTACTTC.

At least ten counts were recorded for this clonotype. This chain connects TRBV29-1 to TRBJ2-3; tentatively, D is TRBD1 (6 bases). The V end lost 7 bases, the J end lost 4 bases, and 12 bases lay between the germline ends. CDR1 is SQVTM, CDR2 ANQGSEA, per germline. The CDR3 is made up of 12 amino acids. This CDR3 reads CSGQVAADTQYF. CDR3 DNA: TGCAGCGGACAGGTGGCGGCAGATACGCAGTATTTT.

The chain is built from TRBV15 and TRBJ2-1; possibly TRBD2 for D (5 bases). Trimming pared 1 base from V and 8 bases from J, leaving 9 bases between. This CDR3 has 13 amino acids. Germline assignment: CDR1 LNHNV and CDR2 YYDKDF (reference sequence). The DNA for the CDR3 is TGTGCCACCAGCAGAGGAGGTAGCGATGAGCAGTTCTTC. The encoded protein is CATSRGGSDEQFF.